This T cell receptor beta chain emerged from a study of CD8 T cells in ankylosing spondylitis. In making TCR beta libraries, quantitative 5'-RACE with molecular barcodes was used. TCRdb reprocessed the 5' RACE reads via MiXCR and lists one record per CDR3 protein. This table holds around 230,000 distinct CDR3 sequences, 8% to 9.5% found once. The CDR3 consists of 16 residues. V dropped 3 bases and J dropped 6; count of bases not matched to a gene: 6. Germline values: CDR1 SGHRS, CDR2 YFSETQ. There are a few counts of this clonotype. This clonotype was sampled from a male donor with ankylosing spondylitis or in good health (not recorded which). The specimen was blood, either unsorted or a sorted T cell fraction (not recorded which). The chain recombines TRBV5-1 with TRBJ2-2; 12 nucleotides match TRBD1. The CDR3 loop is CASSSGTGGVAGELFF. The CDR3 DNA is TGCGCCAGCAGCTCTGGGACAGGGGGCGTCGCCGGGGAGCTGTTTTTT.